This is a list of T cell receptor beta chains from one sample in a study of shared clonotypes between healthy human individuals. The data were produced by immunoSEQ multiplex PCR, yet TCRdb's version contains in-frame clones alone and is incomplete. The sample has fewer than 700,000 clones; around 78% are singletons. Sequencing used PBMCs. The receptors were gathered from a woman in her 40s in good health. Some clones in this sample may be carry-over from other donors' samples. The CDR3 runs from the conserved cysteine through the conserved F or W. D genes are given only for firm matches. Not every row has a clone size; where given, it reads once, few, many or a size class.

d_call: .; clone_size: .; v_call: TRBV14; j_call: TRBJ2-7; cdr3_aa: CASSHTGGYEQYF; cdr3_nt: TGTGCCAGCAGCCACACCGGGGGCTACGAGCAGTACTTC
d_call: TRBD1; clone_size: .; v_call: TRBV6-5; j_call: TRBJ2-7; cdr3_aa: CASSYSKRGRQYF; cdr3_nt: TGTGCCAGCAGTTACTCGAAGAGGGGGCGGCAGTACTTC
d_call: .; clone_size: .; v_call: TRBV6-6; j_call: TRBJ2-5; cdr3_aa: CASSRYRGQETQYF; cdr3_nt: TGTGCCAGCAGTAGGTACAGAGGACAGGAGACCCAGTACTTC
d_call: .; clone_size: many; v_call: TRBV5-6; j_call: TRBJ1-1; cdr3_aa: CASSSGLGAWSTEAFF; cdr3_nt: TGTGCCAGCAGCTCCGGACTGGGGGCCTGGAGCACTGAAGCTTTCTTT
d_call: TRBD2; clone_size: .; v_call: TRBV7-3; j_call: TRBJ2-1; cdr3_aa: CASSPRAGVGLAEQFF; cdr3_nt: TGTGCCAGCAGCCCTCGAGCGGGAGTGGGATTGGCTGAGCAGTTCTTC
d_call: TRBD1; clone_size: few; v_call: TRBV7-8; j_call: TRBJ1-5; cdr3_aa: CASSLVEGAGAFQPQHF; cdr3_nt: TGTGCCAGCAGCTTAGTTGAGGGGGCGGGTGCTTTTCAGCCCCAGCATTTT
d_call: TRBD1; clone_size: .; v_call: TRBV10-3; j_call: TRBJ1-5; cdr3_aa: CATGTGREGPQHF; cdr3_nt: TGTGCCACCGGGACAGGGAGAGAGGGGCCCCAGCATTTT
d_call: TRBD2; clone_size: .; v_call: TRBV28; j_call: TRBJ2-7; cdr3_aa: CASNQAGLVPYEQYF; cdr3_nt: TGTGCCAGCAACCAGGCGGGACTAGTTCCTTACGAGCAGTACTTC
d_call: TRBD1; clone_size: .; v_call: TRBV19; j_call: TRBJ1-5; cdr3_aa: CASSIRQGVNSNQPQHF; cdr3_nt: TGTGCCAGTAGTATCCGTCAGGGGGTTAATAGCAATCAGCCCCAGCATTTT
d_call: TRBD2; clone_size: .; v_call: TRBV5-1; j_call: TRBJ2-2; cdr3_aa: CASSTGTSGTGELFF; cdr3_nt: TGCGCCAGCAGCACGGGGACTAGCGGAACCGGGGAGCTGTTTTTT
d_call: TRBD2; clone_size: .; v_call: TRBV5-4; j_call: TRBJ2-7; cdr3_aa: CASSLGLAGGRYEQYF; cdr3_nt: TGTGCCAGCAGCCTAGGACTAGCGGGAGGCCGGTACGAGCAGTACTTC
d_call: .; clone_size: .; v_call: TRBV28; j_call: TRBJ2-2; cdr3_aa: CASAGPSNTGELFF; cdr3_nt: TGTGCCAGCGCCGGGCCCTCGAACACCGGGGAGCTGTTTTTT
d_call: TRBD2; clone_size: .; v_call: TRBV4-2; j_call: TRBJ2-5; cdr3_aa: CASSLGLAGETQYF; cdr3_nt: TGTGCCAGCAGCCTAGGACTAGCCGGGGAGACCCAGTACTTC
d_call: TRBD2; clone_size: .; v_call: TRBV5-6; j_call: TRBJ2-1; cdr3_aa: CASSRWLAGGPTGEQFF; cdr3_nt: TGTGCCAGCAGCAGGTGGCTAGCGGGAGGGCCTACTGGTGAGCAGTTCTTC
d_call: .; clone_size: .; v_call: TRBV6-5; j_call: TRBJ2-4; cdr3_aa: CASSYLQASDIQYF; cdr3_nt: TGTGCCAGCAGTTACCTCCAAGCGTCGGACATTCAGTACTTC
d_call: .; clone_size: .; v_call: TRBV7-2; j_call: TRBJ2-7; cdr3_aa: CASSPGGDMTYEQYF; cdr3_nt: TGTGCCAGCAGCCCAGGGGGGGACATGACCTACGAGCAGTACTTC
d_call: TRBD2; clone_size: .; v_call: TRBV11-2; j_call: TRBJ2-7; cdr3_aa: CASSLDTSASYEQYF; cdr3_nt: TGTGCCAGCAGCTTAGATACTAGCGCCTCCTACGAGCAGTACTTC
d_call: .; clone_size: .; v_call: TRBV2; j_call: TRBJ1-5; cdr3_aa: CASRRSGQGTNQPQHF; cdr3_nt: TGTGCCAGCAGGCGATCAGGTCAGGGAACCAATCAGCCCCAGCATTTT
d_call: .; clone_size: .; v_call: TRBV27; j_call: TRBJ2-1; cdr3_aa: CASSLSQGGSYNEQFF; cdr3_nt: TGTGCCAGCAGTTTATCACAGGGGGGGTCCTACAATGAGCAGTTCTTC
d_call: .; clone_size: .; v_call: TRBV10-3; j_call: TRBJ2-7; cdr3_aa: CATGGPSYEQYF; cdr3_nt: TGTGCCACCGGGGGGCCCAGCTACGAGCAGTACTTC
d_call: .; clone_size: few; v_call: TRBV6-1; j_call: TRBJ1-5; cdr3_aa: CASKPRGEGQPQHF; cdr3_nt: TGTGCCAGCAAGCCCAGGGGTGAAGGTCAGCCCCAGCATTTT
d_call: .; clone_size: .; v_call: TRBV5-1; j_call: TRBJ1-2; cdr3_aa: CASSLGVTNYGYTF; cdr3_nt: TGCGCCAGCAGCTTAGGGGTTACTAACTATGGCTACACCTTC
d_call: .; clone_size: .; v_call: TRBV6-6; j_call: TRBJ2-1; cdr3_aa: CASGNNEQFF; cdr3_nt: TGTGCCAGCGGAAACAATGAGCAGTTCTTC
d_call: TRBD1; clone_size: many; v_call: TRBV29-1; j_call: TRBJ1-4; cdr3_aa: CSVAGQGSEKLFF; cdr3_nt: TGCAGCGTAGCGGGACAGGGAAGTGAAAAACTGTTTTTT
d_call: .; clone_size: .; v_call: TRBV19; j_call: TRBJ1-2; cdr3_aa: CASSTTGGYTF; cdr3_nt: TGTGCCAGTAGTACGACGGGAGGCTACACCTTC
d_call: .; clone_size: .; v_call: TRBV2; j_call: TRBJ1-5; cdr3_aa: CASSGRAVQPQHF; cdr3_nt: TGTGCCAGCAGTGGCAGGGCAGTTCAGCCCCAGCATTTT
d_call: .; clone_size: .; v_call: TRBV20-1; j_call: TRBJ2-7; cdr3_aa: CSARAGYEQYF; cdr3_nt: TGCAGTGCTAGAGCTGGATACGAGCAGTACTTC
d_call: TRBD2; clone_size: .; v_call: TRBV7-8; j_call: TRBJ2-7; cdr3_aa: CASSLRRLAGRYEQYF; cdr3_nt: TGTGCCAGCAGCTTAAGGCGACTAGCGGGCCGCTACGAGCAGTACTTC
d_call: .; clone_size: .; v_call: TRBV6-5; j_call: TRBJ2-7; cdr3_aa: CASSYSQGSYEQYF; cdr3_nt: TGTGCCAGCAGTTACTCGCAGGGTTCCTACGAGCAGTACTTC
d_call: .; clone_size: .; v_call: TRBV2; j_call: TRBJ2-1; cdr3_aa: CASSYAGFEQFF; cdr3_nt: TGTGCCAGCAGCTATGCAGGGTTTGAGCAGTTCTTC
d_call: .; clone_size: .; v_call: TRBV19; j_call: TRBJ1-1; cdr3_aa: CASSIAGLWTEAFF; cdr3_nt: TGTGCCAGTAGTATTGCAGGGCTGTGGACTGAAGCTTTCTTT
d_call: .; clone_size: .; v_call: TRBV28; j_call: TRBJ2-2; cdr3_aa: CASSLAGQRDPGELFF; cdr3_nt: TGTGCCAGTAGTCTCGCCGGACAGAGGGACCCCGGGGAACTGTTTTTT
d_call: .; clone_size: once; v_call: TRBV5-1; j_call: TRBJ1-3; cdr3_aa: CASSLDGVGSGNTIYF; cdr3_nt: TGCGCCAGCAGCTTGGACGGGGTTGGCTCTGGAAACACCATATATTTT
d_call: TRBD2; clone_size: .; v_call: TRBV28; j_call: TRBJ2-7; cdr3_aa: CASSPSLASGRYEQYF; cdr3_nt: TGTGCCAGCTCCCCCTCCCTGGCTAGCGGGAGGTACGAGCAGTACTTC
d_call: .; clone_size: few; v_call: TRBV15; j_call: TRBJ2-1; cdr3_aa: CATSRDEGRGQFF; cdr3_nt: TGTGCCACCAGCAGAGATGAGGGGCGCGGGCAGTTCTTC
d_call: .; clone_size: .; v_call: TRBV19; j_call: TRBJ1-2; cdr3_aa: CASSILALGHGYTF; cdr3_nt: TGTGCCAGTAGTATTCTAGCGCTGGGCCATGGCTACACCTTC
d_call: .; clone_size: few; v_call: TRBV19; j_call: TRBJ2-1; cdr3_aa: CASSIGRRDNEQFF; cdr3_nt: TGTGCCAGTAGTATAGGCAGGCGGGACAATGAGCAGTTCTTC
d_call: .; clone_size: .; v_call: TRBV7-2; j_call: TRBJ2-2; cdr3_aa: CASSGRARPGELFF; cdr3_nt: TGTGCCAGCAGCGGCCGGGCCCGACCCGGGGAGCTGTTTTTT
d_call: .; clone_size: .; v_call: TRBV9; j_call: TRBJ2-6; cdr3_aa: CASSLSDPGANVLTF; cdr3_nt: TGTGCCAGCAGCCTATCAGACCCTGGGGCCAACGTCCTGACTTTC
d_call: .; clone_size: .; v_call: TRBV7-2; j_call: TRBJ1-5; cdr3_aa: CASSLSGPGNREWNQPQHF; cdr3_nt: TGTGCCAGCAGCCTATCGGGTCCCGGAAACAGGGAATGGAATCAGCCCCAGCATTTT
d_call: .; clone_size: .; v_call: TRBV5-1; j_call: TRBJ2-1; cdr3_aa: CASSILEAEQFF; cdr3_nt: TGCGCCAGCAGCATCCTAGAGGCTGAGCAGTTCTTC
d_call: .; clone_size: .; v_call: TRBV28; j_call: TRBJ2-3; cdr3_aa: CASSIPQADTQYF; cdr3_nt: TGTGCCAGCAGCATCCCCCAGGCAGATACGCAGTATTTT
d_call: .; clone_size: once; v_call: TRBV30; j_call: TRBJ2-7; cdr3_aa: CAWGGRYEQHF; cdr3_nt: TGTGCCTGGGGGGGTCGCTACGAGCAGCACTTC
d_call: .; clone_size: .; v_call: TRBV27; j_call: TRBJ1-1; cdr3_aa: CASSLLGKNTEAFF; cdr3_nt: TGTGCCAGCAGTTTATTAGGCAAGAACACTGAAGCTTTCTTT
d_call: .; clone_size: .; v_call: TRBV6-1; j_call: TRBJ1-2; cdr3_aa: CASSEVGGNYGYTF; cdr3_nt: TGTGCCAGCAGTGAGGTTGGGGGGAACTATGGCTACACCTTC
d_call: .; clone_size: .; v_call: TRBV5-4; j_call: TRBJ2-2; cdr3_aa: CASSLGNTGELFF; cdr3_nt: TGTGCCAGCAGCTTGGGGAACACCGGGGAGCTGTTTTTT
d_call: .; clone_size: .; v_call: TRBV5-4; j_call: TRBJ2-3; cdr3_aa: CASTPSSGIGPDTQYF; cdr3_nt: TGTGCCAGCACCCCTAGCTCCGGGATTGGCCCAGATACGCAGTATTTT
d_call: TRBD1; clone_size: .; v_call: TRBV10-2; j_call: TRBJ1-1; cdr3_aa: CASSAQGGRLGEAFF; cdr3_nt: TGCGCCAGCAGTGCACAGGGGGGAAGGCTGGGGGAAGCTTTCTTT
d_call: TRBD1; clone_size: .; v_call: TRBV4-2; j_call: TRBJ1-2; cdr3_aa: CASSRGQGANPGYTF; cdr3_nt: TGTGCCAGCAGCCGAGGACAGGGGGCGAATCCTGGCTACACCTTC
d_call: TRBD2; clone_size: .; v_call: TRBV11-2; j_call: TRBJ2-7; cdr3_aa: CASSLTSGRPSYEQYF; cdr3_nt: TGTGCCAGCAGCTTAACTAGCGGGAGACCCTCCTACGAGCAGTACTTC
d_call: .; clone_size: once; v_call: TRBV6-1; j_call: TRBJ2-7; cdr3_aa: CASSEYGGGSGEQYF; cdr3_nt: TGTGCCAGCAGTGAATACGGGGGCGGTTCGGGCGAGCAGTACTTC
d_call: TRBD2; clone_size: .; v_call: TRBV4-3; j_call: TRBJ2-7; cdr3_aa: CASSQGWREGSYEQYF; cdr3_nt: TGCGCCAGCAGCCAAGGCTGGCGGGAGGGTTCCTACGAGCAGTACTTC
d_call: TRBD1; clone_size: .; v_call: TRBV4-2; j_call: TRBJ2-6; cdr3_aa: CASSRHDRAGANVLTF; cdr3_nt: TGTGCCAGCAGCCGACATGACAGGGCTGGGGCCAACGTCCTGACTTTC
d_call: .; clone_size: .; v_call: TRBV28; j_call: TRBJ1-3; cdr3_aa: CASSLPPGSGNTIYF; cdr3_nt: TGTGCCAGCAGTTTACCCCCCGGCTCTGGAAACACCATATATTTT
d_call: .; clone_size: .; v_call: TRBV7-3; j_call: TRBJ1-1; cdr3_aa: CASSLSEGTEAFF; cdr3_nt: TGTGCCAGCAGCTTATCGGAGGGAACTGAAGCTTTCTTT
d_call: .; clone_size: .; v_call: TRBV27; j_call: TRBJ1-1; cdr3_aa: CASSLEGGFAEAFF; cdr3_nt: TGTGCCAGCAGTCTCGAAGGAGGGTTTGCTGAAGCTTTCTTT